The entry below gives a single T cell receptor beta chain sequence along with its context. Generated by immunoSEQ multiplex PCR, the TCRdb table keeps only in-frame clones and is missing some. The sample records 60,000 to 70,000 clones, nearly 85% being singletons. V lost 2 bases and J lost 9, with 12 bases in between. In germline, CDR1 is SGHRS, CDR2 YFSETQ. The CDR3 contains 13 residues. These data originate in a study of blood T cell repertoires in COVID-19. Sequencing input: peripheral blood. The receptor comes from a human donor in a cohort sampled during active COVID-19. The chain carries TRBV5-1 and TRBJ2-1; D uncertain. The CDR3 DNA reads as TGCGCCAGCAGCTTCCGGGTGTCGGGTGAGCAGTTCTTC. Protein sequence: CASSFRVSGEQFF.